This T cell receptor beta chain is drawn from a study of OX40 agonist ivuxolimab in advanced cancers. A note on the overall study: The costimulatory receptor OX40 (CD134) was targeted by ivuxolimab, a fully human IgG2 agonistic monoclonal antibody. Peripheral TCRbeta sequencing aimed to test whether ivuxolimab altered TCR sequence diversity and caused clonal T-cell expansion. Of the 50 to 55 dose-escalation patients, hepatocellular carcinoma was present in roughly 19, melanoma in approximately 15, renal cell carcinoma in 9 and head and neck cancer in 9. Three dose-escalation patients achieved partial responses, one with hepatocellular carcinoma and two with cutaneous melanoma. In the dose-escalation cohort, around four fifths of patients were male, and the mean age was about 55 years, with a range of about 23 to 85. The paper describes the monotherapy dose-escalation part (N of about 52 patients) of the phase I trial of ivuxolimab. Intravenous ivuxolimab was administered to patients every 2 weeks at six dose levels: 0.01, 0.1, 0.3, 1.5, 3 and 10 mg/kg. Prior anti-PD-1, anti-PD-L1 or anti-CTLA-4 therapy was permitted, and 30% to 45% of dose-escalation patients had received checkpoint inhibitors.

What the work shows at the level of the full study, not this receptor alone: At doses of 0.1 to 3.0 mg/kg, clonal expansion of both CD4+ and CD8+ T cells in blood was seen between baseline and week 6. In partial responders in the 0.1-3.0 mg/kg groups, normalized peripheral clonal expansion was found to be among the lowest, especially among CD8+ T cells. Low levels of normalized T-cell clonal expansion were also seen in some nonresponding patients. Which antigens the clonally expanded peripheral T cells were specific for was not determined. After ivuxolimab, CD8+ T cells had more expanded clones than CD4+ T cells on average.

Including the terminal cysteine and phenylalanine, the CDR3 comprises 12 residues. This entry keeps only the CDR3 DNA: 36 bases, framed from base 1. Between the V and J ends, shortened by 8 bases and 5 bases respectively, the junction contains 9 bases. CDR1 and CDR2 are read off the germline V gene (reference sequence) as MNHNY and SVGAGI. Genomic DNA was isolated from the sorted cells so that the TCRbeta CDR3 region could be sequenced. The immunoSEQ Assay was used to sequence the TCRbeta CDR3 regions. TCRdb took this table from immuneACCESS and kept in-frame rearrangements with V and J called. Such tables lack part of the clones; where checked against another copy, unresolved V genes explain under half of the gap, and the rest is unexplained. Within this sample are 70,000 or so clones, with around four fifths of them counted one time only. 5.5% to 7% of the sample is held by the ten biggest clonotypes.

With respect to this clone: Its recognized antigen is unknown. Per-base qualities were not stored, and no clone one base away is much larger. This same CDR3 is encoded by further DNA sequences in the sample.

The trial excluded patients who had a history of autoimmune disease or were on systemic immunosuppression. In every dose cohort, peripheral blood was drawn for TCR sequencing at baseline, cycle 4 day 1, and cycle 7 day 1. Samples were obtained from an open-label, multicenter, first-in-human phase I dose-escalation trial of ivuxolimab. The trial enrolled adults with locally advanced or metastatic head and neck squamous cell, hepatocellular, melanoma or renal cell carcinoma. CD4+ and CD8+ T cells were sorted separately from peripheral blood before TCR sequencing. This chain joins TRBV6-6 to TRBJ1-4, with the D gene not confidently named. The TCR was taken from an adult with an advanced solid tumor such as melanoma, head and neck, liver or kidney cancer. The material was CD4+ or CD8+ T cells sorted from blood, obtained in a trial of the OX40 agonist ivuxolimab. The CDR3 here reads CASGHGNEKLFF. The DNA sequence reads TGTGCCAGCGGGCACGGAAATGAAAAACTGTTTTTT.